Listed below are T cell receptor beta chains from one sample, sequenced in a study of a mutant IDH1 vaccine in newly diagnosed glioma. These receptors' targets are unknown. Generated by immunoSEQ multiplex PCR, the TCRdb table keeps only in-frame clones and is missing some. The sample lists 69,000 or so clones, more than 85% occurring once. The specimen comprised PBMCs, sampled from a glioma patient whose treatment included an IDH1 peptide vaccine. Every receptor here comes from a man aged 30-40 years with glioma. The CDR3 runs from the conserved cysteine through the conserved F or W. The D gene is left open where the match is weak. Rows give clone size only sometimes, using once, few, many, or a class for an expanded clone.

abundance	d_gene	v_gene	j_gene	CDR3nt	CDR3aa
NA	TRBD1	TRBV28	TRBJ1-2	TGTGCCAGCAGACCCGTTGAGGGGGCGTATGGCTACACCTTC	CASRPVEGAYGYTF
NA	TRBD1	TRBV27	TRBJ1-2	TGTGCCAGCAGGAGGACAGGAGAAGGCTACACCTTC	CASRRTGEGYTF
NA	NA	TRBV2	TRBJ1-6	TGTGCCAGCAGTATAGACAGCTATAATTCACCCCTCCACTTT	CASSIDSYNSPLHF
NA	NA	TRBV19	TRBJ1-6	TGTGCCAGTACCGTGGGGCAGGGTTATTCACCCCTCCACTTT	CASTVGQGYSPLHF
NA	TRBD1	TRBV30	TRBJ1-5	TGTGCCTGGAGCTCAGGGGGGGGAATTCAGCCCCAGCATTTT	CAWSSGGGIQPQHF
once	TRBD2	TRBV10-2	TRBJ2-7	TGCGCCAGCAGTGTCCGGGGGGCCTACGAGCAGTACTTC	CASSVRGAYEQYF
NA	NA	TRBV28	TRBJ2-7	TGTGCCAGCAGTTTGCCGGAGGGTGTGGGCGAGCAGTACTTC	CASSLPEGVGEQYF
NA	NA	TRBV7-9	TRBJ2-3	TGTGCCAGCAGCCCTTCTTTGGATACGCAGTATTTT	CASSPSLDTQYF
NA	NA	TRBV7-8	TRBJ2-5	TGTGCCAGCAGCTTACGTACCGGGGCGGTCCAAGAGACCCAGTACTTC	CASSLRTGAVQETQYF
NA	NA	TRBV7-2	TRBJ2-3	TGTGCCAGCAGCTCCATCGGGACTTTTACCCCTATAGAGTATTTT	CASSSIGTFTPIEYF
NA	NA	TRBV9	TRBJ1-3	TGTGCCAGCAGCGCACAGGGATTAGGGAACACCATATATTTT	CASSAQGLGNTIYF
NA	TRBD2	TRBV7-3	TRBJ2-5	TGTGCCAGCAGCCGGGGACTAGCGGGGCAAGAGACCCAGTACTTC	CASSRGLAGQETQYF
NA	NA	TRBV11-3	TRBJ2-7	TGTGCCAGCAGCTTAGGAGGGGCGCAGTACTTC	CASSLGGAQYF
few	NA	TRBV30	TRBJ2-3	TGTGCCTGGAGTTTACTTTCTTGGGATACGCAGTATTTT	CAWSLLSWDTQYF
NA	NA	TRBV18	TRBJ1-1	TGTGCCAGCTGCCCCTCCGGCAGGAACACTGAAGCTTTCTTT	CASCPSGRNTEAFF
once	TRBD1	TRBV11-2	TRBJ1-1	TGTGCCAGCAGTCAAAGACAGGGACCGGGAAACACTGAAGCTTTCTTT	CASSQRQGPGNTEAFF
NA	NA	TRBV28	TRBJ1-5	TGTGCCAGCAGTTTAAGGAGTTGGAACAGTCGGATTGGGTCCCAGCATTTT	CASSLRSWNSRIGSQHF
many	TRBD2	TRBV9	TRBJ2-5	TGTGCCAGCAGCGTAGCAGCGGCGGGGGGGCTAGGGACCCAGTACTTC	CASSVAAAGGLGTQYF
NA	NA	TRBV5-1	TRBJ1-2	TGCGCCAGCAGCTTGGCCGGGACCGCCTATGGCTACACCTTC	CASSLAGTAYGYTF
NA	NA	TRBV15	TRBJ2-5	TGTGCCACCAGCAGCGAGGGCAGCCAAGAGACCCAGTACTTC	CATSSEGSQETQYF
NA	TRBD1	TRBV6-6	TRBJ2-2	TGTGCCAGCAGTTACGGGACAGCCACCGGGGAGCTGTTTTTT	CASSYGTATGELFF
NA	NA	TRBV4-1	TRBJ2-7	TGCGCCAGCAGCCGCCTCGGGGACATGAGCTCGCAGTACTTC	CASSRLGDMSSQYF
NA	NA	TRBV6-5	TRBJ1-3	TGTGCCAGCAGTCAATATTCAGGAAACACCATATATTTT	CASSQYSGNTIYF
NA	NA	TRBV7-3	TRBJ2-2	TGTGCCAGCAGTCCCGAGGGTTTCACCGGGGAGCTGTTTTTT	CASSPEGFTGELFF
once	TRBD1	TRBV13	TRBJ2-7	TGTGCCAGCAGCCCGCGTCCGGGACAGGGTGTCTACGAGCAGTACTTC	CASSPRPGQGVYEQYF
NA	TRBD2	TRBV5-1	TRBJ2-5	TGCGCCAGCAGCTTGGGTGTCGGGGGGTCGAGAGAGACCCAGTACTTC	CASSLGVGGSRETQYF
NA	NA	TRBV4-3	TRBJ2-5	TGCGCCAGCAGCCAAGAAACGACTAGTTGGGCGACCCAGTACTTC	CASSQETTSWATQYF
NA	TRBD2	TRBV7-9	TRBJ2-1	TGTGCCAGCAGCTTTATAGCGGGGGGATCCAATGAGCAGTTCTTC	CASSFIAGGSNEQFF
NA	TRBD1	TRBV7-2	TRBJ2-2	TGTGCCAGCAGCCCGGACAGGGGGCGAGACGGGGAGCTGTTTTTT	CASSPDRGRDGELFF
NA	NA	TRBV28	TRBJ2-5	TGTGCCAGCAGCCCCGGAGGGGTGGGAGAGACCCAGTACTTC	CASSPGGVGETQYF
NA	NA	TRBV6-5	TRBJ1-4	TGTGCCAGCAGTCCGGGGGCAACTAATGAAAAACTGTTTTTT	CASSPGATNEKLFF
NA	NA	TRBV19	TRBJ1-4	TGTGCCAGTAGTATGAGGACTGAAAAACTGTTTTTT	CASSMRTEKLFF
NA	NA	TRBV9	TRBJ2-3	TGTGCCAGCAGCCCAGTAGGGGCCACGGGGACGCAGTATTTT	CASSPVGATGTQYF